This TCR beta chain derives from a study of T cell responses to AZD1222 COVID-19 vaccine. Points on this clone: Antigen unknown.

CDR3 size: 15 residues. CDR1 and CDR2 (germline): MRHNA, SNTAGT. The J segment lost 8 bases and the V segment lost 0 bases, leaving 9 bases of the junction unmatched. Here immunoSEQ multiplex PCR was the method, and the copy in TCRdb shows in-frame clones only, minus some. The sample lists about 48,000 clones, 65% to 90% occurring once. General study findings and limits: Spike-wide vaccine-associated CD4 TCRs dominated at 160-218 and 743-854. The donors showed a predominance of white British ancestry and of females, with possible underestimation of clonal diversity. Spike-specific TCRs gained breadth and depth after people received two AZD1222 doses.

The sequence derives from an adult who received the AZD1222 COVID-19 vaccine. The gene calls are TRBV6-4 and TRBJ1-2, with 7 bases matching TRBD1. The material was peripheral blood, obtained 28 days after the second AZD1222 dose. DNA for the CDR3: TGTGCCAGCAGTGACTCGTACAGGGGCTTAGGGGGCTACACCTTC. It codes for CASSDSYRGLGGYTF.